This TCR beta chain was retrieved from a study of T cells in Graves' hyperthyroidism and ophthalmopathy. The CDR3 regions of TCR beta were amplified from RNA transcripts. Researchers ran a first-round RT-PCR on the TCR CDR3 using the HTBI primer set. TCRdb ran MiXCR on the multiplex PCR reads and lists one entry per CDR3 protein. The sample consists of a few hundred thousand distinct CDR3 sequences, about 15% of them appearing once. Researchers defined stable Graves' hyperthyroidism as no ophthalmopathy progression within 18 months. This clonotype was seen many times. Sample: blood. The sequence was collected from a middle-aged woman with Graves' hyperthyroidism.

CDR3 region: CAWSLTGGNHYGYTF. In DNA, the CDR3 is TGTGCCTGGAGTCTAACAGGGGGCAATCACTATGGCTACACCTTC. The chain joins TRBV30 to TRBJ1-2, with TRBD1 identical over 9 bases. Germline V gives CDR1 GTSNPN, CDR2 SVGIG (reference sequence). J was trimmed by 3 bases and V by 2 bases; bases with no gene match: 7. The CDR3 is 15 residues long.